The present entry profiles one TCR beta chain with its context. The data are from a study of blood T cell repertoires in COVID-19. At the level of the study: The study drew acute and convalescent COVID-19 samples from the United States, Italy and Spain. T cells, B-cell-depleted T cells, or PBMCs supplied cDNA or gDNA.

Trimming took 4 bases from V and 7 from J; bases not matched to a gene: 11. Germline CDR1 reads SGHNT; CDR2 reads YYREEE (reference sequence). CDR3 length: 15 amino acids. Adults between roughly 18 and 90 years of age took part from 24 US areas. Original processing methods: Amplification from reference gene primers served as the basis for estimated nucleated cell counts. Clones were read by immunoSEQ multiplex PCR, and TCRdb kept only the in-frame ones, dropping some. V and J calls and clone size are given by that table; D and trimming were obtained from the DNA. The sample lists 200,000 or so clones, around 90% seen once, with just over 2.5% in the top ten.

The material sequenced was PBMCs or T cells enriched from blood (not recorded which). The V and J genes are TRBV5-4 and TRBJ2-7; 10 nucleotides align to TRBD1. This clonotype originated in a woman aged 25 to 39 who had recovered from COVID-19. The CDR3 region is CASSDRDRGTREQYF. The CDR3 coding sequence is TGTGCCAGCAGCGACCGGGACAGGGGTACGCGGGAGCAGTACTTC.